This T cell receptor beta chain emerged from a study of spatial heterogeneity in lung cancer. This clonotype showed up many times. The time point denotes: sample taken at primary tumor resection. The sequenced material consisted of unsorted whole RNA from tumor, nontumor lung or frozen PBMC. On each TCR cDNA molecule, a unique molecular identifier was present. TCRdb reanalysed the 5' RACE reads using MiXCR and keeps one entry per CDR3 protein. Of approximately 40,000 distinct CDR3 sequences in the sample, approximately 5.6% were seen once. V was trimmed by 3 bases and J by 8 bases, leaving 13 bases between them. The CDR3 totals 13 residues. Germline V gene sequence: CDR1 DFQATT, CDR2 SNEGSKA (reference sequence).

The gene calls are TRBV20-1 and TRBJ1-4; D is perhaps TRBD1 (6 bases). The clonotype was recovered from a female donor with early-stage non-small cell lung cancer. The starting material was PBMCs, obtained at surgery. The CDR3 protein is CSASPTGAEKLFF. The CDR3 DNA reads TGCAGTGCTAGTCCGACAGGAGCGGAAAAACTGTTTTTT.